This T cell receptor (beta chain) derives from a study of shared clonotypes between healthy human individuals. This clone was seen only once. J lost 5 bases, V lost 1 base, and 7 bases had no gene match. The germline gives CDR1 SGHRS, CDR2 YFSETQ. CDR3 length: 15 amino acids. The run depth of the assay was deep. TCRdb keeps only in-frame clones here, not all; method: immunoSEQ multiplex PCR. This table holds more than 1.2 million clones, about 98.5% found once. This chain uses TRBV5-1 with TRBJ1-2; 8 positions match TRBD1. The specimen sequenced was naive CD4+ T cells sorted from blood. The subset was: CD45RA+ positively selected. This receptor was obtained from a man aged 25 to 40 in good health. The CDR3 sequence: CASSLPDRGEYGYTF. DNA for the CDR3: TGCGCCAGCAGCTTGCCCGACAGGGGTGAATATGGCTACACCTTC. Combining the CDR3 with reference TRBV5-1 and TRBJ1-2 gives the whole variable domain KAGVTQTPRYLIKTRGQQVTLSCSPISGHRSVSWYQQTPGQGLQFLFEYFSETQRNKGNFPGRFSGRQFSNSRSEMNVSTLELGDSALYLCASSLPDRGEYGYTFGSGTRLTVV.